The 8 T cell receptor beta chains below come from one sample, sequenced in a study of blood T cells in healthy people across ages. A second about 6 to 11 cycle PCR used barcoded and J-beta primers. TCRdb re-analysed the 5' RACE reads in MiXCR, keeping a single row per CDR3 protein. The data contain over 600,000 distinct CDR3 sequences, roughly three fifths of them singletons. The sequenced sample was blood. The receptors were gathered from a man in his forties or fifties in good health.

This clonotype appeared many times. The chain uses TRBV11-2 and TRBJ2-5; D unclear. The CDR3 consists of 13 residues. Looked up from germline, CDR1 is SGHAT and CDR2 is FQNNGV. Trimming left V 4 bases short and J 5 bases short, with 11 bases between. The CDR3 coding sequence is TGTGCCAGCAGCTCCGACGGGTTGGAGACCCAGTACTTC. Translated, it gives CASSSDGLETQYF.

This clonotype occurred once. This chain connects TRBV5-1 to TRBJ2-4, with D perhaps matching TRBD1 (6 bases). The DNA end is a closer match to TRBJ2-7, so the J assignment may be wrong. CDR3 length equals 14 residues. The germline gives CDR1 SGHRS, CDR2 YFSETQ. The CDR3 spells CASSLQGLHYEQYF. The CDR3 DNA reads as TGCGCCAGCAGCTTACAGGGCCTCCACTACGAGCAGTACTTC.

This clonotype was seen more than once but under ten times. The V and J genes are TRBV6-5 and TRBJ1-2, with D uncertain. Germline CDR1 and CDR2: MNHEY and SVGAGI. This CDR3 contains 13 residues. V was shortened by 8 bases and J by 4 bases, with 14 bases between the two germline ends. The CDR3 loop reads CASCQSALYGYTF. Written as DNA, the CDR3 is TGTGCCAGCTGCCAGTCTGCCCTCTATGGCTACACCTTC.

The CDR3 DNA reads as TGTGCCAGCAGCTTGGAGGCACAGGGAAAGACAGATACGCAGTATTTT. This translates into CASSLEAQGKTDTQYF. The rearrangement links TRBV7-6 to TRBJ2-3, with D possibly being TRBD1 (6 bases). Germline V gene lookup returns CDR1 SGHVS and CDR2 FNYEAQ. Trimming took off 3 bases at V and 3 bases at J, with 16 bases between the two ends. The CDR3 extends over 16 amino acids.

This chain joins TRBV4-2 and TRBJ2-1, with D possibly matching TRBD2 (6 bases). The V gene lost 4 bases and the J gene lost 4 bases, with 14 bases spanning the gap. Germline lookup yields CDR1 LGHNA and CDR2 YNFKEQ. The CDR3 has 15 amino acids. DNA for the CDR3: TGTGCCAGCAGCCTTAGACTGGGGGGTTACAATGAGCAGTTCTTC. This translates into CASSLRLGGYNEQFF.

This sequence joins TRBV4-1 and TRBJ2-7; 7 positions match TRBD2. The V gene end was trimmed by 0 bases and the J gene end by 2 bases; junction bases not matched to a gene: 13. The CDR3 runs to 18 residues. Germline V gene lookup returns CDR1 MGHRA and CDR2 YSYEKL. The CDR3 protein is CASSQDLGGGHATYEQYF. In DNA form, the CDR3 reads TGCGCCAGCAGCCAAGACCTGGGGGGGGGTCACGCAACCTACGAGCAGTACTTC.

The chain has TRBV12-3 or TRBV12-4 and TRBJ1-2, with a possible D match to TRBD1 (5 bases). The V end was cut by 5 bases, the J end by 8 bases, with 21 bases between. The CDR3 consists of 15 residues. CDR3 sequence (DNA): TGTGCCAGCAGTCCCCCTCCCTCGGGATCAGGGGGCTACACCTTC. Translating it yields CASSPPPSGSGGYTF.

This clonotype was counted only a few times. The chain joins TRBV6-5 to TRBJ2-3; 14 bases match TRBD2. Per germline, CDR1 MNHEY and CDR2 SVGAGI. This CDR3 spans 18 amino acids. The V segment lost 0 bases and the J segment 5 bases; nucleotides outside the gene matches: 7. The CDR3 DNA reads TGTGCCAGCAGTTACTCGGCGACTAGCGGGAGGGGAAGAGATACGCAGTATTTT. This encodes CASSYSATSGRGRDTQYF.